One sample yielded the 3 T cell receptor beta chains listed below, sequenced in a study of cytomegalovirus exposure and HLA in healthy donors (dated by TCRdb to the late 2010s). Library method: the immunoSEQ multiplex PCR assay. For the multiplex PCR, a mixture combining 60 forward primers for TCR Vbeta segments and 13 reverse primers for TCR Jbeta segments was used. Sourced from immuneACCESS, this table was stored by TCRdb with only in-frame sequences that have V and J called. A share of the clones is absent; for the studies checked, an unresolved V gene accounts for under half, and the remainder has no known explanation. The record for this sample contains under 65,000 clones. The ten largest clones take up about 3.5% of the sample. Sequenced sample: PBMCs. The receptor source for this set is a woman between 18 and 29 years old in good health and CMV-seronegative.

This rearrangement joins TRBV6-1 to TRBJ1-2, with 9 bases aligning to TRBD1. The J segment lost 7 bases and the V segment lost 8 bases, leaving 14 bases of the junction unmatched. CDR3 length: 15 amino acids. CDR1 is MNHNS and CDR2 is SASEGT in the germline V gene. CDR3 DNA: TGTGCCAGCTCTGTTCCGGGACAGGGAAAGGGTGGCTACACCTTC. Translation gives CASSVPGQGKGGYTF.

The gene calls are TRBV29-1 and TRBJ2-3; TRBD1 might be the D (5 bases). This CDR3 contains 16 residues. V lost 0 bases and J 0 bases, leaving 13 bases between the germline ends. Germline V gene data show CDR1 as SQVTM and CDR2 as ANQGSEA. In DNA form, the CDR3 reads TGCAGCGTTGAAGATCACCCGACAGTTAGCACAGATACGCAGTATTTT. It is translated as CSVEDHPTVSTDTQYF.

This chain connects TRBV10-1 to TRBJ2-7; 9 bases align to TRBD2. This CDR3 comprises 13 residues. The trim removed 7 bases at V and 7 bases at J, leaving 8 bases unmatched. Germline V gene lookup returns CDR1 WNHNN and CDR2 SYGVQD (reference sequence). The CDR3 protein is CASMTSGLREQYF. The CDR3, as DNA: TGCGCCAGCATGACTAGCGGTTTACGGGAGCAGTACTTC.